This T cell receptor beta chain originates from a study of PD-1 blockade in classical Hodgkin lymphoma. Background on the study: Every 2 weeks, patients had 3 mg/kg nivolumab intravenously. Findings of the study overall: TCR diversity rose significantly by C4D1 in CD4+ but not CD8+ cells.

Each and every patient relapsed after autologous stem cell transplantation, and patients got differing brentuximab vedotin exposure. Some clones are missing from TCRdb's copy, which holds only in-frame ones; the method was immunoSEQ multiplex PCR. The sample holds approximately 160,000 clones; approximately 81% are singletons and the top ten take 9.2%. Remarks on this clone: Its antigen is still unknown.

CDR3 size: 15 residues. V dropped 4 bases and J dropped 1 base, with 13 bases sitting between them. The V gene's germline CDR1 is LGHNA and CDR2 YSLEER. This TCR was recovered from a human donor with classical Hodgkin lymphoma. The chain couples TRBV4-3 to TRBJ1-1, with D maybe TRBD1 (5 bases). Sequencing was performed on peripheral blood mononuclear cells (PBMCs), taken before the second cycle of nivolumab. The CDR3 region has the DNA TGCGCCAGCAGCCTACTAGCAGGGACGAACACTGAAGCTTTCTTT. It is translated as CASSLLAGTNTEAFF.